This TCR beta chain was profiled in a study of blood T cell repertoires in COVID-19 (dated by TCRdb to about 2020). For the wider study: Samples from collaborators originated in the United States, Italy and Spain and spanned both the acute and convalescent phases of COVID-19. The prospective study material was composed of cDNA or gDNA derived from T cells, B-cell-depleted T cells, or PBMCs. The dataset comprised deeply sampled blood TCRbeta repertoires from subjects exposed to, actively infected with, or recovered from COVID-19. The repertoires were released in a freely available public database intended as a resource for research on the immune response to SARS-CoV-2. Samples were obtained from the ongoing ImmuneRACE study (first 160 participants) and from 1,000 to 1,500 subjects provided by 6 global collaborators. Sample metadata almost always included a de-identified subject ID, COVID-19 status, age in years and sex. Where available, HLA class I and class II types were taken from metadata supplied by the sample provider and were not determined by assay-based typing. What the research found in general, with its limitations: The quantity of clinical and demographic metadata differed by source and by participant and was supplied without curation.

One collaborating source in Seattle enrolled patients during active infection and followed them longitudinally through the course of disease. Each collaborating institution followed its own protocols to collect whole blood in K2EDTA tubes. For TCRbeta analysis, collaborators shipped samples in one of three forms: frozen whole blood, isolated PBMCs, or DNA extracted from either of those sample types. V ends up 2 bases short and J 6 bases short, with an unmatched junction base count of 10. Inclusive of the bounding cysteine and phenylalanine, the CDR3 is 15 residues long. Solely the CDR3 DNA is kept, with 45 bases framed from the first base. Sequences SGHTS (CDR1) and YDEGEE (CDR2) are obtained from the germline V gene. With regard to this clone: It lacks a known antigen. Within one base of it there is no much larger clone, and no base qualities were kept.

TCRbeta CDR3 regions were amplified from genomic DNA using the immunoSEQ Assay, a bias-controlled multiplex PCR. Per the source publication's procedure: The number of nucleated cells in each sample was estimated by amplification of reference gene primers within the assay. Sequence reads were collapsed and filtered to measure the absolute abundance of every unique TCRbeta CDR3 rearrangement. For each sample, productive Simpson clonality was calculated as the square root of Simpson's diversity index across productive rearrangements. TCRdb holds this immuneACCESS table with in-frame rearrangements only. Some clones are missing; in checked studies, unresolved V genes explain under half, and the rest has no known cause. V, J and clone size are taken as reported in that table, and D and trimming were inferred from the DNA itself. Recorded for this sample are 150,000 to 200,000 clones; around nine tenths of them occurred a single time. The biggest ten clones account for around 13% of the sample.

The specimen sequenced was peripheral blood. The sequence is built from TRBV5-8 and TRBJ2-7, and 8 junction bases match TRBD1. The receptor comes from a woman aged 70-85 years with COVID-19, enrolled during active disease. The CDR3: CASSFGTGRTFEQYF. The bases are TGTGCCAGCAGCTTCGGGACAGGCAGAACCTTCGAGCAGTACTTC.